Shown below are 24 T cell receptor beta chains from a single sample sequenced in a study of T cell repertoires in ileal Crohn's disease. Using immunoSEQ multiplex PCR, the repertoire was profiled, and TCRdb retains in-frame clones only, with some absent. The sample carries approximately 5,000 clones, nearly 85% recorded once. Time point of the sample: neoterminal ileum biopsy at postoperative endoscopy, about 6 months after surgery. Sequenced: ileal tissue. These receptors all stem from an adult with Crohn's disease.

This sequence joins TRBV5-4 and TRBJ2-1; 8 bases are a match to TRBD1. The germline CDR1 and CDR2 sequences are SGHNT and YYREEE (reference sequence). This CDR3 has 15 amino acids. With V trimmed by 5 bases and J by 8 bases, 12 bases remained unmatched. The CDR3 here is CASRFRDRRVDEQFF. CDR3 nucleotide sequence: TGTGCCAGCAGATTCCGGGACAGGCGGGTCGATGAGCAGTTCTTC.

This chain joins TRBV7-7 and TRBJ1-2, with 8 bases fitting TRBD1. Germline CDR1 and CDR2: SSHAT and FNYEAQ (reference sequence). V dropped 5 bases and J dropped 4; count of bases not matched to a gene: 3. The CDR3 extends over 13 amino acids. CDR3 residues: CASSATGGYGYTF. For the CDR3, the DNA is TGTGCCAGCAGCGCCACAGGGGGCTATGGCTACACCTTC.

This clone was seen a handful of times. This chain uses TRBV18 with TRBJ2-7, with D maybe TRBD2 (6 bases). Germline CDR1 reads KGHSH; CDR2 reads LQKENI. The CDR3 totals 16 residues. The V and J ends lost 3 bases and 6 bases respectively, with 21 bases between them. CDR3 region: CASSPEGRSTGREQYF. CDR3 sequence (DNA): TGTGCCAGCTCACCGGAGGGGCGGAGTACAGGTCGCGAGCAGTACTTC.

V usage is TRBV5-1 and J usage is TRBJ2-3, with 7 bases aligning to TRBD2. Trimming removed 2 bases from V and 11 bases from J; junction bases left unmatched: 5. Germline assignment: CDR1 SGHRS and CDR2 YFSETQ. There are 12 residues in the CDR3. CDR3 bases: TGCGCCAGCAGCTTCGAGCGGGAACAGCAGTATTTT. Its protein is CASSFEREQQYF. Full variable domain (missing parts from reference TRBV5-1 and TRBJ2-3): KAGVTQTPRYLIKTRGQQVTLSCSPISGHRSVSWYQQTPGQGLQFLFEYFSETQRNKGNFPGRFSGRQFSNSRSEMNVSTLELGDSALYLCASSFEREQQYFGPGTRLTVL.

A few counts support this clone. Its ends do not fully match the called genes, so a read error is possible. This chain links TRBV7-7 with TRBJ2-3; D may be TRBD2 (5 bases). CDR3 length: 14 residues. CDR1 and CDR2 from the germline V gene are SSHAT and FNYEAQ (reference sequence). The CDR3 region is CASSSLNPGDTQYF. CDR3 DNA: TGTGCTAGCAGCTCCCTCAATCCGGGGGATACGCAGTATTTT.

This clone has a single count. The chain is built from TRBV6-5 and TRBJ1-2; D perhaps matches TRBD1 (5 bases). Germline V gives CDR1 MNHEY, CDR2 SVGAGI. The CDR3 totals 9 residues. V lost 11 bases to trimming and J lost 6 bases, with 7 bases between them. This chain's CDR3 is CAVGDGYTF. The CDR3 nucleotides read TGTGCCGTGGGGGATGGCTACACCTTC.

The chain has TRBV28 and TRBJ2-5, with 12 bases aligning to TRBD1. Germline trimming cut 6 bases from V and 7 bases from J; bases unmatched to any gene: 6. This CDR3 comprises 14 residues. Germline CDR1 MDHEN, CDR2 SYDVKM. CDR3 loop: CASSPGTGGATQYF. The DNA for the CDR3 is TGTGCCAGCAGCCCCGGGACAGGGGGCGCGACCCAGTACTTC.

This clone was counted once. The junction does not match germline at one end; this may be a read error. The chain has TRBV30 and TRBJ2-2; possibly TRBD2 for D (5 bases). The CDR3 extends over 13 amino acids. The germline CDR1 and CDR2 sequences are GTSNPN and SVGIG (reference sequence). The CDR3 DNA reads as TGTGCCCGGAGTGTGTCCTACACCGGGGAGCCGTTTTTT. Residues: CARSVSYTGEPFF.

This chain uses TRBV6-4 with TRBJ2-3; D may be TRBD1 (6 bases). CDR3 length equals 14 residues. Germline CDR1 is MRHNA and CDR2 is SNTAGT. V was trimmed by 5 bases and J by 2 bases, leaving 11 bases between them. CDR3 sequence reads: CASSQGTDTDTQYF. CDR3 DNA: TGTGCCAGCAGTCAGGGGACGGACACAGATACGCAGTATTTT.

The chain links TRBV7-3 to TRBJ2-2; TRBD1 matches at 9 bases. V lost 5 bases and J lost 7; bases outside the gene matches: 8. This CDR3 has 15 amino acids. Germline values: CDR1 SGHTA, CDR2 FQGTGA. CDR3 residues: CASSPRDREGGELFF. As DNA, the CDR3 is TGTGCCAGCAGCCCCCGGGACAGGGAGGGCGGGGAGCTGTTTTTT. The full variable domain, in which reference TRBV7-3 and TRBJ2-2 provide the parts outside the CDR3, is GAGVSQTPSNKVTEKGKYVELRCDPISGHTALYWYRQSLGQGPEFLIYFQGTGAADDSGLPNDRFFAVRPEGSVSTLKIQRTERGDSAVYLCASSPRDREGGELFFGEGSRLTVL.

This rearrangement joins TRBV11-3 to TRBJ2-1; 9 nucleotides match TRBD1. Trimming removed 9 bases from V and 7 bases from J; junction bases left unmatched: 13. The CDR3 totals 15 residues. Germline values: CDR1 SGHNT, CDR2 YENEEA. The CDR3 DNA is TGTGCCAGTGGACAGGGGACGCGGGCAGGGAATGAGCAGTTCTTC. Its protein product is CASGQGTRAGNEQFF.

The genes are TRBV5-6 and TRBJ2-7; D tentatively reads TRBD1 or TRBD2 (5 bases each). The CDR3 is 14 residues long. Deletions cut 4 bases from V and 3 bases from J, with 14 bases between. Germline lookup yields CDR1 SGHDT and CDR2 YYEEEE. The CDR3 nucleotides are TGTGCCAGCAGCCTGGGGACCTTAGTCTACGAGCAGTACTTC. Encoded protein: CASSLGTLVYEQYF.

V gene TRBV2 combines with J gene TRBJ1-3; 7 positions match TRBD1. Trimming cost V 2 bases and J 0 bases; bases outside gene matches: 10. The CDR3 is 18 residues long. Germline V gene lookup returns CDR1 SNHLY and CDR2 FYNNEI. The CDR3 coding sequence is TGTGCCAGCAGTGAACGTTGGCAGGGGGGGTTCTCTGGAAACACCATATATTTT. It translates to CASSERWQGGFSGNTIYF. The whole variable domain, filled in from reference TRBV2 and TRBJ1-3, reads EPEVTQTPSHQVTQMGQEVILRCVPISNHLYFYWYRQILGQKVEFLVSFYNNEISEKSEIFDDQFSVERPDGSNFTLKIRSTKLEDSAMYFCASSERWQGGFSGNTIYFGEGSWLTVV.

The V gene is TRBV2, the J gene TRBJ2-7; 10 positions match TRBD1. The length of the CDR3 is 13 residues. V was pared by 11 bases and J by 7 bases, with 11 bases of the junction left unmatched. Germline V CDR1 and CDR2: SNHLY, FYNNEI. CDR3 sequence: CAWGTGAPGEQYF. DNA of the CDR3: TGTGCCTGGGGGACAGGGGCCCCTGGAGAGCAGTACTTC. The full variable domain, completed using reference TRBV2 and TRBJ2-7, is EPEVTQTPSHQVTQMGQEVILRCVPISNHLYFYWYRQILGQKVEFLVSFYNNEISEKSEIFDDQFSVERPDGSNFTLKIRSTKLEDSAMYFCAWGTGAPGEQYFGPGTRLTVT.

The genes are TRBV9 and TRBJ2-1, with D hard to call. Germline loops: CDR1 SGDLS, CDR2 YYNGEE. The CDR3 is 14 amino acids. V lost 4 bases to trimming and J lost 3 bases, with 11 bases between them. The DNA for the CDR3 is TGTGCCAGCAGCCTACGACTGGACTACAATGAGCAGTTCTTC. It yields the protein CASSLRLDYNEQFF.

The chain employs TRBV5-6 and TRBJ1-1; a weak D match, TRBD1 (6 bases). The germline V gene has CDR1 SGHDT and CDR2 YYEEEE. This CDR3 has 14 residues. Trimming removed 7 bases at V and 4 bases at J, with 17 bases between. The CDR3 protein is CASGGTGRSTEAFF. In DNA, the CDR3 is TGTGCCAGCGGTGGAACAGGGCGGAGCACTGAAGCTTTCTTT.

The chain's CDR3 is CASSVGSGSSGNTIYF. The CDR3 nucleotides read TGTGCCAGCAGCGTAGGATCTGGCAGCTCTGGAAACACCATATATTTT. The V and J genes are TRBV9 and TRBJ1-3; unclear D gene. Germline-derived CDR1 and CDR2 are SGDLS and YYNGEE. V shed 0 bases and J shed 0 bases, with 10 bases lying between them. The CDR3 runs 16 residues. The complete variable domain, with remaining parts taken from reference TRBV9 and TRBJ1-3, reads DSGVTQTPKHLITATGQRVTLRCSPRSGDLSVYWYQQSLDQGLQFLIQYYNGEERAKGNILERFSAQQFPDLHSELNLSSLELGDSALYFCASSVGSGSSGNTIYFGEGSWLTVV.

This chain joins TRBV2 and TRBJ1-1; D not certain. This CDR3 is 12 amino acids long. CDR1 is SNHLY, CDR2 FYNNEI, per germline. V was trimmed by 4 bases and J by 8 bases, leaving 11 bases between them. The CDR3 loop is CASSAQKTEAFF. The CDR3 DNA follows: TGTGCCAGCAGTGCCCAAAAGACCGAAGCTTTCTTT.

The chain uses TRBV11-2 and TRBJ2-1; D is unclear. This CDR3 comprises 15 residues. V lost 3 bases and J 0 bases, leaving 9 bases between the germline ends. The V gene's germline CDR1 is SGHAT and CDR2 FQNNGV. The CDR3 loop reads CASSLRLSSYNEQFF. The CDR3 coding sequence is TGTGCCAGCAGCTTGAGACTTAGCTCCTACAATGAGCAGTTCTTC. Drawing the rest from reference TRBV11-2 and TRBJ2-1, the complete variable domain is EAGVAQSPRYKIIEKRQSVAFWCNPISGHATLYWYQQILGQGPKLLIQFQNNGVVDDSQLPKDRFSAERLKGVDSTLKIQPAKLEDSAVYLCASSLRLSSYNEQFFGPGTRLTVL.

The rearrangement links TRBV5-1 to TRBJ1-5, with D possibly TRBD1 on 5 matching bases. The CDR3 totals 9 residues. The ends were cut back, 10 bases at V and 15 bases at J, with 14 bases in the middle. Per the germline V gene, CDR1 is SGHRS and CDR2 is YFSETQ. As DNA, the CDR3 is TGCGCCGGAGTCCGGGGGGGGCATTTT. This translates into CAGVRGGHF.

This clone was counted a few times. V is TRBV15 and J is TRBJ1-3, with D hard to call. Germline loops: CDR1 LNHNV, CDR2 YYDKDF (reference sequence). Trimming stripped 0 bases from V and 0 bases from J, with 15 bases between. The CDR3 loop spans 18 amino acids. DNA of the CDR3: TGTGCCACCAGCAGAGATTCATACAGCCCTCCCTCTGGAAACACCATATATTTT. This encodes CATSRDSYSPPSGNTIYF.

The chain is built from TRBV15 and TRBJ2-7; the match to TRBD1 covers 9 bases. CDR1 LNHNV and CDR2 YYDKDF come from the germline V gene (reference sequence). The CDR3 loop spans 14 amino acids. Unmatched junction bases numbered 7, after V lost 0 bases and J lost 10 bases. The CDR3 DNA sequence: TGTGCCACCAGCAGAGATAAGGGACAGGGACAACAGTACTTC. This gives the protein CATSRDKGQGQQYF.

CDR3 DNA: TGTGCCAGAAGCCCGGGACTCACAGATACGCAGTATTTT. As protein: CARSPGLTDTQYF. The rearrangement joins TRBV5-3 to TRBJ2-3, with D maybe TRBD2 (6 bases). TRBV5-3 is placed among ORFs of uncertain function. The CDR3 runs to 13 residues. The germline V and J ends were trimmed by 4 bases and 2 bases, with 8 bases remaining between them.

The genes are TRBV6-5 and TRBJ1-1; weak D call: TRBD1 (5 bases). The CDR3 runs 13 residues. Germline CDR1 is MNHEY and CDR2 is SVGAGI. Trimming removed 2 bases at V and 4 bases at J, with 8 bases between. This CDR3 is CASSYQGVTEAFF. For the CDR3, the DNA is TGTGCCAGCAGTTACCAGGGTGTCACTGAAGCTTTCTTT.